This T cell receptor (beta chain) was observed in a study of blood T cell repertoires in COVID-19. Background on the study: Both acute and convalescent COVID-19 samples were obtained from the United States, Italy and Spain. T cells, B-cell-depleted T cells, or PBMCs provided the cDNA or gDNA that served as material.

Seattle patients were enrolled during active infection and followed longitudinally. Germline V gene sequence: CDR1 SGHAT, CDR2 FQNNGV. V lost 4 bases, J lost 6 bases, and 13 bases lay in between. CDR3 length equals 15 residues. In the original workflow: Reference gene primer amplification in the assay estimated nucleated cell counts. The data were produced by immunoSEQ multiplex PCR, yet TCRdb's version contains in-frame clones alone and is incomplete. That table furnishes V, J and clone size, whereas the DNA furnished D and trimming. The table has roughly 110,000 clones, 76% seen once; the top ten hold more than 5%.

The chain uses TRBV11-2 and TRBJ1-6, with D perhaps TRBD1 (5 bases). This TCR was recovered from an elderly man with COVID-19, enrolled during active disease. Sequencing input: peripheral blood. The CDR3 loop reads CASSSTPGVNSPLHF. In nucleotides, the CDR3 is TGTGCCAGCAGCTCGACACCGGGGGTTAATTCACCCCTCCACTTT.